The source of this T cell receptor (beta chain) is a study of T cell responses to AZD1222 COVID-19 vaccine. Study context: Investigators merged groups given second doses at roughly 4 or roughly 12 weeks.

The method was immunoSEQ multiplex PCR; TCRdb's version includes in-frame clones alone and lacks a portion of them. The table includes 95,000 or so clones, around nine tenths detected once. This CDR3 is built from 18 residues. V gave up 3 bases and J gave up 1 base; unmatched junction bases: 11. Germline values: CDR1 PRHDT, CDR2 FYEKMQ (reference sequence). Notes on the study in general: Donors were mostly white British, more females; clonal diversity possibly underestimated. The study sampled repertoires only after the peak T cell response. Epitopes outside B.1.351 and B.1.1.7 mutated regions reportedly drew nearly half of spike TCRs.

In the case of this clone: Its antigen is not known.

This sequence was found in an adult in good health. This chain links TRBV13 with TRBJ2-2, with 7 bases lining up with TRBD1. Sequenced here: peripheral blood, sampled on day 0 of AZD1222 vaccination. In DNA, the CDR3 is TGTGCCAGCAGCTTTTGGCCCCCCGGGACAGAGAACACCGGGGAGCTGTTTTTT. Translation: CASSFWPPGTENTGELFF.